This TCR beta chain was sequenced during a study of cytomegalovirus exposure and HLA in healthy donors. Repertoires were generated with immunoSEQ multiplex PCR, while TCRdb's copy carries only in-frame clones and drops some. Among 150,000 to 200,000 clones listed, roughly 82% were seen once. V was trimmed by 0 bases and J by 6 bases, leaving 10 bases between them. The CDR3 length is 14 residues. Germline lookup yields CDR1 SGHRS and CDR2 YFSETQ. The genes are TRBV5-1 and TRBJ2-4; possible D gene TRBD2, 6 bases. The source of this sequence is a man younger than 30 in good health and CMV-seropositive. The sequenced material came from PBMCs. The CDR3 sequence is CASSLGPGRNIQYF. In DNA, the CDR3 is TGCGCCAGCAGCTTGGGTCCCGGGAGAAACATTCAGTACTTC.